A single sample is the source of the 20 T cell receptor beta chains below, sequenced in a study of T cell responses to AZD1222 COVID-19 vaccine. Profiled with immunoSEQ multiplex PCR; TCRdb holds only in-frame clones, not every one. The sample contains about 110,000 clones, around 92% of which appear only once. The starting material was peripheral blood, obtained on day 0 of AZD1222 vaccination. Source of these receptors: an adult in good health.

The rearrangement uses TRBV7-2 and TRBJ2-2; unclear D gene. CDR3 length: 15 amino acids. Germline V lookup: CDR1 SGHTA, CDR2 FQGNSA. The V end lost 5 bases, the J end lost 2 bases, and 12 bases lay between the germline ends. This CDR3 reads CASSVRVSNTGELFF. The CDR3 DNA reads TGTGCCAGCAGCGTTCGAGTCTCCAACACCGGGGAGCTGTTTTTT.

The chain uses TRBV2 and TRBJ1-1; TRBD1 matches 7 bases. CDR3 size: 12 residues. J lost 6 bases, V lost 6 bases, and 4 bases had no gene match. Germline V gene data show CDR1 as SNHLY and CDR2 as FYNNEI. In nucleotides, the CDR3 is TGTGCCAGCAGGACAGGGACAGCTGAAGCTTTCTTT. Amino acid sequence: CASRTGTAEAFF.

The chain combines TRBV7-9 with TRBJ2-5, with 8 bases identical to TRBD2. The CDR3 contains 15 residues. With V trimmed by 0 bases and J by 4 bases, 4 bases remained unmatched. Germline CDR1 SEHNR, CDR2 FQNEAQ (reference sequence). The DNA of the CDR3 is TGTGCCAGCAGCTTAGCGCGGCTAGCGGGAGAGACCCAGTACTTC. Encoded protein: CASSLARLAGETQYF.

The CDR3 is CASSRRGLGTEAFF. CDR3 nucleotides: TGTGCCAGCAGCAGAAGGGGGTTAGGGACTGAAGCTTTCTTT. The V gene is TRBV6-5, the J gene TRBJ1-1, with D tentatively TRBD1 (6 bases). Trimming took off 6 bases at V and 5 bases at J, with 16 bases between the two ends. This CDR3 comprises 14 residues. Germline V gives CDR1 MNHEY, CDR2 SVGAGI.

The V and J genes are TRBV2 and TRBJ1-2; 8 nucleotides line up with TRBD1. Losses at the gene ends were 6 bases for V and 6 bases for J; bases not matched to a gene: 12. Per the germline V gene, CDR1 is SNHLY and CDR2 is FYNNEI. The CDR3 is 15 residues long. This chain's CDR3 is CASRAGQGFFDGYTF. DNA for the CDR3: TGTGCCAGCAGAGCTGGACAGGGTTTTTTTGATGGCTACACCTTC.

This clone was counted between two and nine times. The chain employs TRBV25-1 and TRBJ2-7; D assignment may be TRBD1 or TRBD2 (5 bases each). This CDR3 has 13 amino acids. Trimming shortened V by 5 bases and J by 3 bases, and 11 bases separated the two germline ends. Germline-derived CDR1 and CDR2 are MGHDK and SYGVNS. This CDR3 reads CASSLGTGYEQYF. For the CDR3, the DNA is TGTGCCAGCAGTCTGGGGACCGGCTACGAGCAGTACTTC.

The chain has TRBV7-3 and TRBJ1-1, with a tentative D call TRBD1 (6 bases). The CDR3 length is 14 residues. Per the germline V gene, CDR1 is SGHTA and CDR2 is FQGTGA. V lost 1 base to trimming and J lost 3 bases, with 9 bases between them. CDR3 DNA: TGTGCCAGCAGCTTAAGGGGGCGCGACACTGAAGCTTTCTTT. Protein: CASSLRGRDTEAFF. Filled out from reference TRBV7-3 and TRBJ1-1, the complete variable domain reads GAGVSQTPSNKVTEKGKYVELRCDPISGHTALYWYRQSLGQGPEFLIYFQGTGAADDSGLPNDRFFAVRPEGSVSTLKIQRTERGDSAVYLCASSLRGRDTEAFFGQGTRLTVV.

This rearrangement joins TRBV10-3 to TRBJ2-7; D is ambiguous. V was shortened by 4 bases and J by 2 bases, with 12 bases between the two germline ends. Germline V gene lookup returns CDR1 ENHRY and CDR2 SYGVKD. The CDR3 contains 14 residues. Here the CDR3 reads CAISAGSPPYEQYF. The DNA for the CDR3 is TGTGCCATCAGTGCCGGGTCCCCGCCCTACGAGCAGTACTTC.

This chain links TRBV7-2 with TRBJ1-3; D gene ambiguous. Germline-derived CDR1 and CDR2 are SGHTA and FQGNSA. This CDR3 region has 13 residues. V was clipped by 4 bases and J by 2 bases, with 6 bases between them. CDR3 nucleotide sequence: TGTGCCAGCAGCTCAAGCGCTGGAAACACCATATATTTT. Amino acids: CASSSSAGNTIYF.

The chain uses TRBV4-3 and TRBJ1-2; 9 nucleotides match TRBD1. The CDR3 consists of 19 residues. The germline gives CDR1 LGHNA, CDR2 YSLEER. With 2 bases clipped from V and 0 bases from J, the junction kept 13 bases outside the gene matches. In DNA form, the CDR3 reads TGCGCCAGCAGCCAATCTTGGACAGGGGCGATACACGCTAACTATGGCTACACCTTC. Its protein product is CASSQSWTGAIHANYGYTF.

The V and J genes are TRBV28 and TRBJ2-2; 10 positions match TRBD2. The germline V gene encodes CDR1 MDHEN and CDR2 SYDVKM. After removal of 4 bases from V and 4 bases from J, the junction contained 3 bases not matched to a gene. The CDR3 sequence is 15 residues long. CDR3 protein: CASSSIAGGTGELFF. CDR3 DNA sequence: TGTGCCAGCAGTTCAATAGCGGGAGGCACCGGGGAGCTGTTTTTT.

This sequence joins TRBV9 and TRBJ1-2; 7 bases agree with TRBD1. CDR1 and CDR2 (germline): SGDLS, YYNGEE. Losses at the gene ends were 4 bases for V and 7 bases for J; bases not matched to a gene: 7. The CDR3 spans 13 residues. CDR3 protein: CASSPTDRVGYTF. The CDR3 coding sequence is TGTGCCAGCAGCCCAACCGACAGGGTTGGCTACACCTTC.

This clone occurred once. V gene TRBV3-1 (or the pseudogene TRBV3-2) combines with J gene TRBJ1-4; unclear D gene. V was cut by 4 bases and J by 7 bases, with 16 bases left in between. The CDR3 totals 15 residues. Germline lookup yields CDR1 LGHDT and CDR2 YNNKEL (reference sequence). For the CDR3, the DNA is TGTGCCAGCAGCCCCCAAGGCCGGACGAGTGAAAAACTGTTTTTT. Translated, it gives CASSPQGRTSEKLFF.

CDR3 bases: TGTGCCAGCAGCTTAAGGTTCGGCGACGCGCAGGGGACCCAGTACTTC. Its protein is CASSLRFGDAQGTQYF. The chain carries TRBV7-2 and TRBJ2-5, with D possibly being TRBD1 (5 bases). CDR3 length: 16 amino acids. CDR1 is SGHTA, CDR2 FQGNSA, per germline. V lost 2 bases to trimming and J lost 7 bases, with 20 bases between them. The full variable domain, completed using reference TRBV7-2 and TRBJ2-5, is GAGVSQSPSNKVTEKGKDVELRCDPISGHTALYWYRQSLGQGLEFLIYFQGNSAPDKSGLPSDRFSAERTGGSVSTLTIQRTQQEDSAVYLCASSLRFGDAQGTQYFGPGTRLLVL.

This clone was seen a single time. The chain carries TRBV28 and TRBJ1-5, with 8 bases identical to TRBD1. Per germline, CDR1 MDHEN and CDR2 SYDVKM. The V and J ends lost 2 bases and 5 bases, in that order; junction bases with no gene match: 8. This CDR3 region has 16 residues. The CDR3 DNA reads TGTGCCAGCAGTTTAGGTACGGGACAGGTTTATCAGCCCCAGCATTTT. It translates to CASSLGTGQVYQPQHF.

V is TRBV6-5 and J is TRBJ1-6; D might be TRBD1 (5 bases). From germline, CDR1 is MNHEY and CDR2 SVGAGI. The ends were cut back, 1 base at V and 10 bases at J, with 11 bases in the middle. The CDR3 sequence is 14 residues long. The DNA for the CDR3 is TGTGCCAGCAGTTACTTACAGGCAGCGTCACCCCTCCACTTT. This encodes CASSYLQAASPLHF.

This clone showed up just once. The V and J genes are TRBV6-5 and TRBJ1-5; possible D gene TRBD1, 6 bases. Between the trimmed V and J ends, which lost 10 bases and 8 bases, there was a span of 18 bases. CDR3 length equals 13 residues. CDR1 and CDR2 from the germline V gene are MNHEY and SVGAGI. CDR3 DNA sequence: TGTGCCATCCGGGGGGCCTTAGATGAGCCCCAGCATTTT. The encoded protein is CAIRGALDEPQHF.

V gene TRBV9 combines with J gene TRBJ1-6; 10 bases line up with TRBD1. The CDR3 length is 16 residues. The V gene end was trimmed by 4 bases and the J gene end by 8 bases; junction bases not matched to a gene: 9. CDR1 SGDLS and CDR2 YYNGEE come from the germline V gene. CDR3 region: CASSSQGGQGDSPLHF. The CDR3, as DNA: TGTGCCAGCAGCTCCCAAGGTGGACAGGGGGATTCACCCCTCCACTTT.

This clone was observed a single time. The V and J genes are TRBV6-2 or TRBV6-3 and TRBJ1-5; TRBD1 matches 9 bases. V lost 5 bases to trimming and J lost 7 bases; unmatched junction nucleotides: 6. CDR1 is MNHEY and CDR2 is SVGEGT in the germline V gene. This CDR3 is built from 14 residues. The CDR3 protein is CASSLTGGGQPQHF. The CDR3 DNA reads TGTGCCAGCAGTCTAACAGGGGGCGGGCAGCCCCAGCATTTT.

The genes are TRBV9 and TRBJ1-3; no clear D gene. V shed 3 bases and J shed 9 bases, with 13 bases lying between them. Germline V gives CDR1 SGDLS, CDR2 YYNGEE. The CDR3 contains 13 residues. The DNA of the CDR3 is TGTGCCAGCAGCGGCCCGCGATGGGGCACCATATATTTT. Amino acid sequence: CASSGPRWGTIYF.